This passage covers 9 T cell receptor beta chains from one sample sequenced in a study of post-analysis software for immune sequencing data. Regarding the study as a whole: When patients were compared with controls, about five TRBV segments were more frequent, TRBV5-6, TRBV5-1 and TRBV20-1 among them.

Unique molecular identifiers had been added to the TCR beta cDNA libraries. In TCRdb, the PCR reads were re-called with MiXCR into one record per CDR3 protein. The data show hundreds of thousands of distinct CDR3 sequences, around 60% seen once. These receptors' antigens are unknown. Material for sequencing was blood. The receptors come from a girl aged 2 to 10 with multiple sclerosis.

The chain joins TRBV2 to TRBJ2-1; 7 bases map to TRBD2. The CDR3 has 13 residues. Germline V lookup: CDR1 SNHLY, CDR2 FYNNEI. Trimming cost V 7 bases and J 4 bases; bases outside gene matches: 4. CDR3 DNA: TGTGCCAGCACTACTAGCGCATACAATGAGCAGTTCTTC. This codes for CASTTSAYNEQFF.

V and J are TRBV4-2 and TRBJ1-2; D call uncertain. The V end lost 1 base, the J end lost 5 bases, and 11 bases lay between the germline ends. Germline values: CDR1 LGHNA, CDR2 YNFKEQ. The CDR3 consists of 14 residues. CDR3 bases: TGTGCCAGCAGCCAAGGGACGGAGGGATATGGCTACACCTTC. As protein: CASSQGTEGYGYTF.

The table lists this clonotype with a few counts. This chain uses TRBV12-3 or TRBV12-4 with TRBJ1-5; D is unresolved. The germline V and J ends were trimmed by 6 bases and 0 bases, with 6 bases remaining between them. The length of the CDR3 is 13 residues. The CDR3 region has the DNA TGTGCCAGCAGAGGGTATAGCAATCAGCCCCAGCATTTT. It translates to CASRGYSNQPQHF.

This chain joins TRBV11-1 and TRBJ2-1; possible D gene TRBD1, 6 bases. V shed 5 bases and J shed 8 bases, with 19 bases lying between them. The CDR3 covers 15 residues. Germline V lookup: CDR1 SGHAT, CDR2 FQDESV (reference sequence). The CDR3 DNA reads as TGTGCCAGCAGCGATAGGTGGCAGGGGTTCGATGAGCAGTTCTTC. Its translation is CASSDRWQGFDEQFF.

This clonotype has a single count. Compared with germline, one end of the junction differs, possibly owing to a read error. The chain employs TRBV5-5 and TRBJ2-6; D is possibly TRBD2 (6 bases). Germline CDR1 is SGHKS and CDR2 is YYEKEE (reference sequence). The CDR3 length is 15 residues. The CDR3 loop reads CASRSGSTGANVLTF. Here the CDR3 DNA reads TGCGCCAGCAGGTCCGGGAGTACTGGGGCCAACGTCCTGACTTTC.

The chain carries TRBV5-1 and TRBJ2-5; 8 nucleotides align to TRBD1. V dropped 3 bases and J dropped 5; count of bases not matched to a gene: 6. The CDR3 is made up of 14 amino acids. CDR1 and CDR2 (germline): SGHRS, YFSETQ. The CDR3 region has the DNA TGCGCCAGCAGCTCGACAGGGGTGCGGGAGACCCAGTACTTC. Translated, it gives CASSSTGVRETQYF.

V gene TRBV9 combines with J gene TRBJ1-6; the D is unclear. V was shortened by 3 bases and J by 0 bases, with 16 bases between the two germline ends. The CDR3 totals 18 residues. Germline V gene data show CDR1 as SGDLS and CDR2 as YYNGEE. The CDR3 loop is CASSATSNVGSYNSPLHF. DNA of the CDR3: TGTGCCAGCAGCGCAACTTCAAACGTGGGCTCCTATAATTCACCCCTCCACTTT.

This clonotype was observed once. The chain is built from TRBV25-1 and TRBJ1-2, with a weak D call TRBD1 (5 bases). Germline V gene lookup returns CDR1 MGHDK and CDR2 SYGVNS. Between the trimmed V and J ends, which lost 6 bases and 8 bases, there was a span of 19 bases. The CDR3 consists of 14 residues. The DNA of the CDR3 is TGTGCCAGCAGAGGGACGCTTCCGGGAGAGGGCTACACCTTC. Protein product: CASRGTLPGEGYTF.

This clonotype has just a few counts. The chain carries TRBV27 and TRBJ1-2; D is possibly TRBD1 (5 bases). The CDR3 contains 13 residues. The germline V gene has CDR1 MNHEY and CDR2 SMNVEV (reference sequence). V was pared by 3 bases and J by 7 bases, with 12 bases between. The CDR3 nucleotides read TGTGCCAGCAGTTTTGCAAGCGGGGCTGGCTACACCTTC. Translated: CASSFASGAGYTF.